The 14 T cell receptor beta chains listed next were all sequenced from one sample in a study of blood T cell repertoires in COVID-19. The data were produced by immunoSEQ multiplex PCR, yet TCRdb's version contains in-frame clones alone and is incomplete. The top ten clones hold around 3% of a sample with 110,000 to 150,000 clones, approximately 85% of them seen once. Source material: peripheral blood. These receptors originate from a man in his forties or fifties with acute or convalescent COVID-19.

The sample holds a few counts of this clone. This CDR3 is CASSQPRANSPLHF. The CDR3 nucleotides are TGTGCCAGCAGCCAACCCAGGGCGAATTCACCCCTCCACTTT. V is TRBV14 and J is TRBJ1-6; possible D gene TRBD1, 5 bases. The CDR3 has 14 residues. Between the trimmed V and J ends, which lost 2 bases and 7 bases, there was a span of 9 bases. The germline V gene encodes CDR1 SGHDN and CDR2 FVKESK.

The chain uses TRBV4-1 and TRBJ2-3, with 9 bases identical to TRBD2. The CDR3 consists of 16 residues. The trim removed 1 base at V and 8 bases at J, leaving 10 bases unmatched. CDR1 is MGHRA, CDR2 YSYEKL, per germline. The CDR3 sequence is CASSQAPGTSLSTQYF. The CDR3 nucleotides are TGCGCCAGCAGCCAAGCCCCCGGGACTAGCCTATCTACGCAGTATTTT.

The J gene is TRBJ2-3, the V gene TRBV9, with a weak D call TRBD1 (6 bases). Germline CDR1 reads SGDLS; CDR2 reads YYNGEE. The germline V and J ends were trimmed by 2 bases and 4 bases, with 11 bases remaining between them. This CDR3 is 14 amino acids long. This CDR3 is CASSVSGAADTQYF. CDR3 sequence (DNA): TGTGCCAGCAGCGTTTCAGGGGCGGCAGATACGCAGTATTTT. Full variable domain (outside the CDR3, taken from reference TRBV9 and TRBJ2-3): DSGVTQTPKHLITATGQRVTLRCSPRSGDLSVYWYQQSLDQGLQFLIQYYNGEERAKGNILERFSAQQFPDLHSELNLSSLELGDSALYFCASSVSGAADTQYFGPGTRLTVL.

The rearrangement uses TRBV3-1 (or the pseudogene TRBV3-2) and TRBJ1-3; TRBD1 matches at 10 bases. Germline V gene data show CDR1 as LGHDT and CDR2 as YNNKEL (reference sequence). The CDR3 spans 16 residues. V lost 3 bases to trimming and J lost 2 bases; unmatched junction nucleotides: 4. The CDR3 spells CASSQWGTGAGNTIYF. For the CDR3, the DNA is TGTGCCAGCAGCCAGTGGGGGACAGGGGCTGGAAACACCATATATTTT.

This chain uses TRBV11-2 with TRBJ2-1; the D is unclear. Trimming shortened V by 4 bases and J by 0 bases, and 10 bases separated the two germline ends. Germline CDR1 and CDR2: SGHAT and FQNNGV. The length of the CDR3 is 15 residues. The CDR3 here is CASSSTASSYNEQFF. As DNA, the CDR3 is TGTGCCAGCAGCTCCACTGCGAGCTCCTACAATGAGCAGTTCTTC.

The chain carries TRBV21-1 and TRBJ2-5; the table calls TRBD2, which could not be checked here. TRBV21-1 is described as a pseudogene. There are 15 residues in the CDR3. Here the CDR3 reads CASPGGASPQETQYF. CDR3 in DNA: TGTGCCAGCCCCGGGGGGGCAAGTCCCCAAGAGACCCAGTACTTC.

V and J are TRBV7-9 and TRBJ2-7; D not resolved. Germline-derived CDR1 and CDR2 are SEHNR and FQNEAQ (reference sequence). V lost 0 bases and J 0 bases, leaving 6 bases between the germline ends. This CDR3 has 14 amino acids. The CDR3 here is CASSLASVSYEQYF. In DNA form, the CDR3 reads TGTGCCAGCAGCTTAGCGTCAGTCTCCTACGAGCAGTACTTC. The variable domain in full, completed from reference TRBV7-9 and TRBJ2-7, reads DTGVSQNPRHKITKRGQNVTFRCDPISEHNRLYWYRQTLGQGPEFLTYFQNEAQLEKSRLLSDRFSAERPKGSFSTLEIQRTEQGDSAMYLCASSLASVSYEQYFGPGTRLTVT.

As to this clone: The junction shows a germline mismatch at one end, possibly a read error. CDR3 sequence (DNA): TGTGCTAGCAGCTTAGCAGAGGAGGACGAGCAGTACTTC. It codes for CASSLAEEDEQYF. The chain is built from TRBV7-7 and TRBJ2-7, with D tentatively TRBD2 (5 bases). Germline CDR1 reads SSHAT; CDR2 reads FNYEAQ (reference sequence). The CDR3 runs 13 residues.

CDR3 region: CASSPPSAGVVELFF. DNA of the CDR3: TGTGCCAGCAGCCCCCCCTCAGCGGGAGTTGTGGAGCTGTTTTTT. V usage is TRBV9 and J usage is TRBJ2-2; 8 nucleotides align to TRBD2. Germline CDR1 SGDLS, CDR2 YYNGEE. This CDR3 contains 15 residues. The V gene end was trimmed by 4 bases and the J gene end by 10 bases; junction bases not matched to a gene: 12.

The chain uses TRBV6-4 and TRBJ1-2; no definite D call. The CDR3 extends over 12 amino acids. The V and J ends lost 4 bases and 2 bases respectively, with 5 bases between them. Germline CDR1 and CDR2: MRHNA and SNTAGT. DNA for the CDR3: TGTGCCAGCAGTGTTCAGAACTATGGCTACACCTTC. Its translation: CASSVQNYGYTF.

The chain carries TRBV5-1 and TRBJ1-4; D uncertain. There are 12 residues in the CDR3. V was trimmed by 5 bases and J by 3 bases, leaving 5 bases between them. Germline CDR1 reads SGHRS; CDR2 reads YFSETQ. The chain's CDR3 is CASRQSNEKLFF. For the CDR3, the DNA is TGCGCCAGCAGACAGTCTAATGAAAAACTGTTTTTT.

CDR3 bases: TGTGCCAGCAGTTACACGTCGCGGGGGGAGAATTCACCCCTCCACTTT. It codes for CASSYTSRGENSPLHF. This chain links TRBV6-5 with TRBJ1-6; perhaps TRBD1 as D (5 bases). Per germline, CDR1 MNHEY and CDR2 SVGAGI. V was cut by 2 bases and J by 7 bases, with 15 bases left in between. The CDR3 is 16 amino acids.

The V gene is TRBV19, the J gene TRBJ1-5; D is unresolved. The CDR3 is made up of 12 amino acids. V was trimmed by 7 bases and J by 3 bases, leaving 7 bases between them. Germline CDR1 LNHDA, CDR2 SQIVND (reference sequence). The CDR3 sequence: CASNPNNQPQHF. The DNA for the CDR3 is TGTGCCAGTAATCCCAACAATCAGCCCCAGCATTTT.

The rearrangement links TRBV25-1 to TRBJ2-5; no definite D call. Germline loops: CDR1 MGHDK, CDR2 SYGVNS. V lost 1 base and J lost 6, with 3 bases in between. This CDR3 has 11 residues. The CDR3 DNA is TGTGCCAGCAGTGAATCCAAGACCCAGTACTTC. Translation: CASSESKTQYF.